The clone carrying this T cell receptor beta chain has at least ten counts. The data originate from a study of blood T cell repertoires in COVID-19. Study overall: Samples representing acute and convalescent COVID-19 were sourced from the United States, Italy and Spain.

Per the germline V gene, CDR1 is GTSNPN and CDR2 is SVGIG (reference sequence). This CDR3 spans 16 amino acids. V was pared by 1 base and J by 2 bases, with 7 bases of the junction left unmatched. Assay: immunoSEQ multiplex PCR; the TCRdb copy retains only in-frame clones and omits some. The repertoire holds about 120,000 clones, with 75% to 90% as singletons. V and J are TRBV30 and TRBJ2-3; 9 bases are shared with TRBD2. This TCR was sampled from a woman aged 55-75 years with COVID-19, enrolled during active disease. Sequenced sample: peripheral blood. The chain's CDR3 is CAWSGVAGAVTDTQYF. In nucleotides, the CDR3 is TGTGCCTGGAGTGGGGTAGCGGGGGCCGTCACAGATACGCAGTATTTT.